Here is one T cell receptor beta chain with its context. Its recognized antigen is unknown. Qualities for individual bases were not recorded, and no much larger clone is one base off. The immunoSEQ Assay, a bias-controlled multiplex PCR, was used to amplify TCRbeta CDR3 regions from genomic DNA. In the paper's pipeline: The number of nucleated cells in each sample was estimated by amplification of reference gene primers within the assay. To quantify the absolute abundance of each unique TCRbeta CDR3 rearrangement, sequence reads were collapsed and filtered. Productive Simpson clonality was computed per sample as the square root of Simpson's diversity index over productive rearrangements. Entries here come from immuneACCESS through TCRdb and include only in-frame sequences with V and J called. Some clones fail to appear in such tables; in the studies checked, an unresolved V gene covers under half of the shortfall, and the cause of the remainder is unknown. V, J and clone size are those of that table, while D and trimming were read from the DNA. Counted in this sample were a few hundred thousand clones; approximately 80% of them appeared once. The top ten clonotypes cover approximately 3.5% of the sample.

Whole blood was collected in K2EDTA tubes by collaborating institutions according to the institutions' own protocols. For TCRbeta analysis, collaborator samples were shipped as frozen whole blood, as isolated PBMCs, or as DNA extracted from either sample type. Inclusive of the bounding cysteine and phenylalanine, the CDR3 is 15 residues long. The entry retains the CDR3 DNA only, 45 bases that are in frame from base 1. CDR1 is given as SGHRS and CDR2 as YFSETQ, both from the germline V gene. V is reduced by 4 bases and J by 0 bases, leaving a spacing of 14 bases between them. These data come from a study of blood T cell repertoires in COVID-19 (dated by TCRdb to about 2020). As for the study more broadly: Samples from collaborators originated in the United States, Italy and Spain and spanned both the acute and convalescent phases of COVID-19. The repertoires were released in a freely available public database intended as a resource for research on the immune response to SARS-CoV-2. The prospective study material was composed of cDNA or gDNA derived from T cells, B-cell-depleted T cells, or PBMCs. The samples were drawn from the first 160 participants of the ongoing ImmuneRACE study and from over 950 subjects provided by 6 global collaborators. Sample metadata almost always included a de-identified subject ID, COVID-19 status, age in years and sex. Deeply sampled blood TCRbeta repertoires from subjects exposed to, actively infected with, or recovered from COVID-19 were included in the dataset. Where available, HLA class I and class II types were taken from metadata supplied by the sample provider and were not determined by assay-based typing.

The paper's findings and limits, for the study overall: The quantity of clinical and demographic metadata differed by source and by participant and was supplied without curation.

The sequence was obtained from a woman aged 18 to 35 with acute or convalescent COVID-19. The chain employs TRBV5-1 and TRBJ2-7; the best D guess is TRBD1, with 6 bases matching. Sample: peripheral blood. CDR3 protein: CASSVVQGLSYEQYF. The DNA is TGCGCCAGCAGCGTCGTACAGGGCCTCTCCTACGAGCAGTACTTC.